This entry lists 27 T cell receptor beta chains sequenced from one sample in a study of T cell responses to AZD1222 COVID-19 vaccine. Sequencing was performed with immunoSEQ multiplex PCR; in TCRdb, only in-frame clones are kept and a portion is missing. The table has over 110,000 clones, roughly 91% seen once. The sequencing here drew on peripheral blood, taken on day 0 of AZD1222 vaccination. All receptors come from an adult in good health.

The chain uses TRBV30 and TRBJ1-6; no clear D gene. CDR1 is GTSNPN, CDR2 SVGIG, per germline (reference sequence). The CDR3 totals 13 residues. V was trimmed by 0 bases and J by 8 bases, leaving 8 bases between them. The CDR3 coding sequence is TGTGCCTGGAGTGTACCTCGAGATTCACCCCTCCACTTT. Translation: CAWSVPRDSPLHF.

This clone was counted a single time. The chain is built from TRBV2 and TRBJ1-1, with TRBD1 as a possible D gene (5 bases). Germline V gene data show CDR1 as SNHLY and CDR2 as FYNNEI. V was clipped by 1 base and J by 4 bases, with 16 bases between them. The CDR3 is made up of 16 amino acids. CDR3 in DNA: TGTGCCAGCAGTGAAGTGGGGGGATGGGATAGCACTGAAGCTTTCTTT. Its protein is CASSEVGGWDSTEAFF.

V usage is TRBV27 and J usage is TRBJ2-3; D might be TRBD2 (6 bases). Trimming removed 4 bases at V and 0 bases at J, with 14 bases between. Per the germline V gene, CDR1 is MNHEY and CDR2 is SMNVEV (reference sequence). The CDR3 extends over 16 amino acids. The CDR3 loop reads CASSWYSAGSTDTQYF. In DNA form, the CDR3 reads TGTGCCAGCAGTTGGTACTCAGCGGGCAGCACAGATACGCAGTATTTT.

This chain connects TRBV11-2 to TRBJ2-5, with no clear D. Trimming removed 3 bases at V and 4 bases at J, with 12 bases between. The CDR3 sequence is 14 residues long. Per germline, CDR1 SGHAT and CDR2 FQNNGV. The CDR3 nucleotides are TGTGCCAGCAGCTTCGGTTCAGGACGAGAGACCCAGTACTTC. Translating gives CASSFGSGRETQYF. Variable domain in full (rest from reference TRBV11-2 and TRBJ2-5): EAGVAQSPRYKIIEKRQSVAFWCNPISGHATLYWYQQILGQGPKLLIQFQNNGVVDDSQLPKDRFSAERLKGVDSTLKIQPAKLEDSAVYLCASSFGSGRETQYFGPGTRLLVL.

The chain recombines TRBV6-6 with TRBJ1-2, with TRBD1 identical over 9 bases. The CDR3 totals 14 residues. CDR1 and CDR2 from the germline V gene are MNHNY and SVGAGI (reference sequence). The junction had 8 bases not matched to a gene; V was cut back by 5 bases and J by 7 bases. Written as DNA, the CDR3 is TGTGCCAGCAGTAATCCGGACAGGGGACCTGGCTACACCTTC. Translation: CASSNPDRGPGYTF.

Comment on this clone: One junction end disagrees with the germline gene, perhaps due to a read error. This chain uses TRBV18 with TRBJ1-1; D is perhaps TRBD1 (5 bases). CDR1 is KGHSH and CDR2 is LQKENI in the germline V gene. The CDR3 runs to 11 residues. As DNA, the CDR3 is TGTGCCAGCTCACCGGGGAGGGGCCAATCCTTT. This sequence encodes CASSPGRGQSF. Supplemented by reference TRBV18 and TRBJ1-1, the full variable domain reads NAGVMQNPRHLVRRRGQEARLRCSPMKGHSHVYWYRQLPEEGLKFMVYLQKENIIDESGMPKERFSAEFPKEGPSILRIQQVVRGDSAAYFCASSPGRGQSFGQGTRLTVV.

This sequence joins TRBV5-4 and TRBJ2-2; D unclear. Trimming shortened V by 0 bases and J by 6 bases, and 3 bases separated the two germline ends. Per germline, CDR1 SGHNT and CDR2 YYREEE (reference sequence). CDR3 length: 12 residues. Here the CDR3 reads CASSLDSGELFF. CDR3 nucleotide sequence: TGTGCCAGCAGCTTGGACTCCGGGGAGCTGTTTTTT.

The chain combines TRBV5-5 with TRBJ1-4; no clear D gene. Trimming removed 4 bases from V and 8 bases from J, with 12 bases in between. This CDR3 comprises 13 residues. The V gene's germline CDR1 is SGHKS and CDR2 YYEKEE (reference sequence). In DNA form, the CDR3 reads TGTGCCAGCAGCGGCGACTTCAGGGAAAAACTGTTTTTT. Translated, it gives CASSGDFREKLFF.

The chain employs TRBV12-3 or TRBV12-4 and TRBJ2-1; D gene uncertain. This CDR3 region has 12 residues. Trimming left V 6 bases short and J 4 bases short, with 7 bases between. The CDR3 region is CASSPIYNEQFF. The DNA for the CDR3 is TGTGCCAGCAGCCCAATTTACAATGAGCAGTTCTTC.

This sequence joins TRBV12-3 or TRBV12-4 and TRBJ2-7; 7 nucleotides agree with TRBD2. Unmatched junction bases numbered 13, after V lost 5 bases and J lost 12 bases. This CDR3 region has 13 residues. The CDR3 DNA reads TGTGCCAGCAGTCCGGTTCGGCTAGCGGAACCGTACTTC. It codes for CASSPVRLAEPYF.

J is TRBJ2-3 and V is TRBV5-6; D remains unclear. The CDR3 runs 13 residues. Trimming left V 4 bases short and J 4 bases short, with 10 bases between. The germline V gene encodes CDR1 SGHDT and CDR2 YYEEEE. As DNA, the CDR3 is TGTGCCAGCAGCCTTCTTACTCCAGATACGCAGTATTTT. This translates into CASSLLTPDTQYF. Full variable domain (rest looked up from reference TRBV5-6 and TRBJ2-3): DAGVTQSPTHLIKTRGQQVTLRCSPKSGHDTVSWYQQALGQGPQFIFQYYEEEERQRGNFPDRFSGHQFPNYSSELNVNALLLGDSALYLCASSLLTPDTQYFGPGTRLTVL.

This chain joins TRBV29-1 and TRBJ1-1; D unresolved. Germline lookup yields CDR1 SQVTM and CDR2 ANQGSEA. V was pared by 2 bases and J by 1 base, with 8 bases between. This CDR3 has 13 amino acids. In nucleotides, the CDR3 is TGCAGCGTTGAAAGACAAGCGAACACTGAAGCTTTCTTT. The encoded protein is CSVERQANTEAFF.

V gene TRBV5-1 combines with J gene TRBJ2-7; 8 positions agree with TRBD2. V trimming: 4 bases; J trimming: 6 bases; junction bases outside the gene matches: 9. The CDR3 runs 14 residues. Germline CDR1 reads SGHRS; CDR2 reads YFSETQ. DNA of the CDR3: TGCGCCAGCAGCCTCCTGGTCGGGGGGGGCGAGCAGTACTTC. It encodes CASSLLVGGGEQYF.

This chain joins TRBV6-2 or TRBV6-3 and TRBJ1-1; D is uncertain. Germline V gene sequence: CDR1 MNHEY, CDR2 SVGEGT. This CDR3 is 16 amino acids long. V gave up 2 bases and J gave up 3 bases, with 16 bases separating them. CDR3 bases: TGTGCCAGCAGTTACCGACCGATCCACTGGGACACTGAAGCTTTCTTT. Translating it yields CASSYRPIHWDTEAFF.

This clone has just one count. The chain carries TRBV12-5 and TRBJ2-5; 9 bases match TRBD2. Germline assignment: CDR1 LGHNT and CDR2 FRNRAP. With V trimmed by 3 bases and J by 1 base, 15 bases remained unmatched. CDR3 length: 19 amino acids. CDR3 in DNA: TGTGCTAGTGGTTTAGGGCTAGGGAGAGCGGGAGGAACCCAAGAGACCCAGTACTTC. Protein product: CASGLGLGRAGGTQETQYF.

The chain links TRBV7-2 to TRBJ1-6, with D tentatively TRBD1 (6 bases). Germline V CDR1 and CDR2: SGHTA, FQGNSA. The CDR3 length is 14 residues. V lost 5 bases and J lost 11, with 16 bases in between. CDR3 sequence (DNA): TGTGCCAGCAGCGCCGCAGGGGAATGGGCACCCCTCCACTTT. This gives the protein CASSAAGEWAPLHF.

The chain recombines TRBV6-4 with TRBJ2-7; the D is unclear. Trimming removed 4 bases at V and 7 bases at J, with 20 bases between. The V gene's germline CDR1 is MRHNA and CDR2 SNTAGT. The CDR3 covers 15 residues. DNA of the CDR3: TGTGCCAGCAGTGCCACCAAGGACCCTTCAGGAGAGCAGTACTTC. This encodes CASSATKDPSGEQYF.

The CDR3 DNA reads as TGTGCCAGCTCACCTGTTGGGGGAACTAGCACAGATACGCAGTATTTT. It encodes CASSPVGGTSTDTQYF. The chain links TRBV18 to TRBJ2-3; D possibly matches TRBD1 or TRBD2 (5 bases each). The germline CDR1 and CDR2 sequences are KGHSH and LQKENI. The CDR3 extends over 16 amino acids. V lost 3 bases, J lost 0 bases, and 13 bases lay in between. Filled out from reference TRBV18 and TRBJ2-3, the complete variable domain reads NAGVMQNPRHLVRRRGQEARLRCSPMKGHSHVYWYRQLPEEGLKFMVYLQKENIIDESGMPKERFSAEFPKEGPSILRIQQVVRGDSAAYFCASSPVGGTSTDTQYFGPGTRLTVL.

This chain uses TRBV5-1 with TRBJ2-5; D uncertain. This CDR3 spans 11 amino acids. Deletions cut 6 bases from V and 2 bases from J, with 5 bases between. Germline values: CDR1 SGHRS, CDR2 YFSETQ. The CDR3 sequence is CASMVQETQYF. Written as DNA, the CDR3 is TGCGCCAGCATGGTTCAAGAGACCCAGTACTTC.

This sequence joins TRBV5-1 and TRBJ1-1; weak D call: TRBD1 (6 bases). CDR1 and CDR2 (germline): SGHRS, YFSETQ. The CDR3 is made up of 16 amino acids. Trimming removed 0 bases from V and 5 bases from J, with 17 bases in between. The CDR3 DNA reads TGCGCCAGCAGCTTGGAGGGGGGTTTGCCGGGGACTGAAGCTTTCTTT. Translation: CASSLEGGLPGTEAFF.

The chain employs TRBV3-1 (or the pseudogene TRBV3-2) and TRBJ1-3, with D possibly TRBD1 on 6 matching bases. The V gene's germline CDR1 is LGHDT and CDR2 YNNKEL (reference sequence). Trimming removed 5 bases from V and 1 base from J, with 12 bases in between. The CDR3 consists of 15 residues. The CDR3 loop is CASSFRTESGNTIYF. The CDR3, as DNA: TGTGCCAGCAGCTTTCGGACAGAATCTGGAAACACCATATATTTT.

The CDR3 protein is CASSEGGGPYEQYF. CDR3 bases: TGTGCCAGCAGTGAAGGGGGGGGTCCCTACGAGCAGTACTTC. J is TRBJ2-7 and V is TRBV6-1, with TRBD2 matching 7 bases. V lost 1 base to trimming and J lost 2 bases; unmatched junction nucleotides: 2. Germline values: CDR1 MNHNS, CDR2 SASEGT. The CDR3 extends over 14 amino acids.

The J gene is TRBJ1-2, the V gene TRBV6-5, with D uncertain. CDR3 length equals 15 residues. The V gene lost 6 bases and the J gene lost 4 bases, with 18 bases spanning the gap. The germline gives CDR1 MNHEY, CDR2 SVGAGI. The CDR3 coding sequence is TGTGCCAGCAGCGGTGGGCAGCTCGATAGCTATGGCTACACCTTC. The encoded protein is CASSGGQLDSYGYTF.

The rearrangement links TRBV5-1 to TRBJ2-6, with a possible D match to TRBD2 (7 bases). Trimming took off 3 bases at V and 3 bases at J, with 10 bases between the two ends. The CDR3 is made up of 15 amino acids. CDR1 is SGHRS and CDR2 is YFSETQ in the germline V gene. CDR3 DNA: TGCGCCAGCAGCTGGGGGGGCGATGGGGCCAACGTCCTGACTTTC. It translates to CASSWGGDGANVLTF.

The genes are TRBV29-1 and TRBJ2-1, with D possibly called TRBD1 or TRBD2 (5 bases each). The V end lost 5 bases, the J end lost 0 bases, and 14 bases lay between the germline ends. The germline V gene encodes CDR1 SQVTM and CDR2 ANQGSEA. This CDR3 has 15 amino acids. CDR3 bases: TGCAGCGTTCCTCCCGGGGCGAGCTCCTACAATGAGCAGTTCTTC. Its protein product is CSVPPGASSYNEQFF.

The rearrangement uses TRBV7-2 and TRBJ2-1, with 10 bases fitting TRBD2. V lost 2 bases to trimming and J lost 8 bases; unmatched junction nucleotides: 9. Germline V CDR1 and CDR2: SGHTA, FQGNSA. The CDR3 runs to 16 residues. The CDR3 DNA follows: TGTGCCAGCAGCTTACGTCCAGCGGGAGGGCCCCATGAGCAGTTCTTC. It codes for CASSLRPAGGPHEQFF.

The J gene is TRBJ2-7, the V gene TRBV7-2; TRBD2 matches 11 bases. CDR1 is SGHTA, CDR2 FQGNSA, per germline. V was pared by 4 bases and J by 3 bases, with 11 bases of the junction left unmatched. The CDR3 sequence is 17 residues long. The CDR3 nucleotides are TGTGCCAGCAGCTCAGAGCCGCCTAGCGGGAGGAGCTACGAGCAGTACTTC. Its protein is CASSSEPPSGRSYEQYF.